The 8 T cell receptor beta chains given below trace back to one sample, sequenced in a study of blood T cell repertoires in COVID-19. Generated by immunoSEQ multiplex PCR, the TCRdb table keeps only in-frame clones and is missing some. Altogether 350,000 to 450,000 clones are present, roughly 90% being singletons, with the ten largest covering 0.95% to 1.5%. Sequences were obtained from peripheral blood. The source is a man aged 35-49 years with acute or convalescent COVID-19.

This chain links TRBV27 with TRBJ2-7; D is ambiguous. Germline CDR1 is MNHEY and CDR2 is SMNVEV (reference sequence). V shed 3 bases and J shed 6 bases, with 15 bases lying between them. The length of the CDR3 is 14 residues. The DNA for the CDR3 is TGTGCCAGCAGTTTTTCAGGTTCCCGTCGCGAGCAGTACTTC. It yields the protein CASSFSGSRREQYF.

This chain's CDR3 is CASSLVKGANTGELFF. For the CDR3, the DNA is TGCGCCAGCAGCTTGGTAAAGGGGGCAAACACCGGGGAGCTGTTTTTT. The chain combines TRBV5-1 with TRBJ2-2, with TRBD1 matching 7 bases. Per the germline V gene, CDR1 is SGHRS and CDR2 is YFSETQ. This CDR3 is built from 16 residues. The V gene end was trimmed by 0 bases and the J gene end by 2 bases; junction bases not matched to a gene: 4.

In this sample, this clone turned up once. The chain recombines TRBV3-1 (or the pseudogene TRBV3-2) with TRBJ1-2, with TRBD1 identical over 8 bases. Germline CDR1 reads LGHDT; CDR2 reads YNNKEL (reference sequence). This CDR3 spans 15 amino acids. V was pared by 5 bases and J by 1 base, with 6 bases of the junction left unmatched. CDR3 nucleotide sequence: TGTGCCAGCAGCTACAACGACAGGGGTAACTATGGCTACACCTTC. It yields the protein CASSYNDRGNYGYTF.

The rearrangement joins TRBV6-2 or TRBV6-3 to TRBJ2-7; no reliable D call. Germline V CDR1 and CDR2: MNHEY, SVGEGT. V shed 6 bases and J shed 2 bases, with 14 bases lying between them. The CDR3 runs to 14 residues. CDR3 DNA: TGTGCCAGCAGCCCTAGACATTTGGCCTACGAGCAGTACTTC. It translates to CASSPRHLAYEQYF.

This clone was recorded a few times. The genes are TRBV4-2 and TRBJ2-6, with D tentatively TRBD1 (6 bases). Germline CDR1 reads LGHNA; CDR2 reads YNFKEQ. With 3 bases removed from V and 1 base from J, the gap between germline ends came to 16 bases. The CDR3 extends over 18 amino acids. The CDR3 loop reads CASSQGYPGQSGANVLTF. In nucleotides, the CDR3 is TGTGCCAGCAGCCAGGGGTACCCTGGACAGTCTGGGGCCAACGTCCTGACTTTC.

V usage is TRBV11-2 and J usage is TRBJ2-7; 8 bases match TRBD2. V trimming: 4 bases; J trimming: 2 bases; junction bases outside the gene matches: 13. The CDR3 has 17 residues. Germline assignment: CDR1 SGHAT and CDR2 FQNNGV. The CDR3 region has the DNA TGTGCCAGCAGCTACGGTTTGAGGACTAGCAACGCCTACGAGCAGTACTTC. This gives the protein CASSYGLRTSNAYEQYF.

The CDR3 region has the DNA TGTGCCAGCAGCTTATTCGGACAGGGTGAAGCTTTCTTT. This gives the protein CASSLFGQGEAFF. The chain has TRBV11-1 and TRBJ1-1; 8 positions match TRBD1. The CDR3 length is 13 residues. V lost 2 bases and J lost 7; bases outside the gene matches: 3. In germline, CDR1 is SGHAT, CDR2 FQDESV (reference sequence).

The V call is TRBV24-1, the J call TRBJ2-6; tentative D call: TRBD2 (5 bases). In germline, CDR1 is KGHDR, CDR2 SFDVKD. Trimming left V 2 bases short and J 3 bases short, with 7 bases between. The CDR3 consists of 15 residues. CDR3 in DNA: TGTGCCACCAGTGATTACGGGGATGGGGCCAACGTCCTGACTTTC. Protein product: CATSDYGDGANVLTF.